This TCR beta chain was recorded in a study of shared clonotypes between healthy human individuals. Study results and limitations: Incompleteness in sorted-subset sequencing, despite large depth, was shown by rarefaction. Across a handful of donors, naive CD4 shared 5% to 6%, naive CD8 around 4%, memory CD4 about 2.4%, memory CD8 0.4%.

CDR1 SGHAT and CDR2 FQDESV come from the germline V gene (reference sequence). This CDR3 has 14 amino acids. V lost 0 bases, J lost 7 bases, and 12 bases lay in between. Produced via immunoSEQ multiplex PCR; TCRdb's table is partial and in-frame only. The sample holds 2 million to 2.5 million clones; over 85% are singletons and the top ten take around 0.37%. As concerns this clone: No antigen is known for it.

V usage is TRBV11-1 and J usage is TRBJ1-2; D ambiguous. This TCR came from a man younger than 35 in good health. Some clones in this sample may be carry-over from other donors' samples. Sequencing input: naive CD4+ T cells from PBMCs. Subset denoted: CD45RA+ positively selected. The CDR3 here is CASSLAPPVGGYTF. DNA for the CDR3: TGTGCCAGCAGCTTAGCCCCGCCGGTGGGTGGCTACACCTTC.